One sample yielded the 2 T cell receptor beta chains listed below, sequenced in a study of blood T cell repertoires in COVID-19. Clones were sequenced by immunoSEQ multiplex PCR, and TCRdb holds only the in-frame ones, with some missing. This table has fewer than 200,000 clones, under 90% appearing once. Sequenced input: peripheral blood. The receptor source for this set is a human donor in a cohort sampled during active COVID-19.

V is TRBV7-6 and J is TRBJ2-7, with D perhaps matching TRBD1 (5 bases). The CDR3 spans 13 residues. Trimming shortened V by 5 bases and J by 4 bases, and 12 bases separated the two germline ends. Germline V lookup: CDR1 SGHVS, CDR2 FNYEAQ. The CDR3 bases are TGTGCCAGCAGCCCCCGACAGAGGTACGAGCAGTACTTC. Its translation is CASSPRQRYEQYF.

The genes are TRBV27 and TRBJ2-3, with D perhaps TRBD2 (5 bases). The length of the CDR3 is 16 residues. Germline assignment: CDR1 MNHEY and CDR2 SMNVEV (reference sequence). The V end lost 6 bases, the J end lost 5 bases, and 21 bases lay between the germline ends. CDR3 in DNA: TGTGCCAGCAGACTCGAAGGACTGACTCTTGGAGATACGCAGTATTTT. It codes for CASRLEGLTLGDTQYF.